These T cell receptor beta chains were read from a single sample in a study of shared clonotypes between healthy human individuals. Measured with immunoSEQ multiplex PCR; TCRdb has only the in-frame clones, and not every one. The table lists roughly 2.1 million clones, about 93% of them singletons, with more than 1.5% in the top ten. Sequencing was performed on naive CD8+ T cells from PBMCs. These receptor sequences come from a man between 18 and 29 years old in good health. Some clones in this sample may be carry-over from other donors' samples. Each CDR3 is given with its conserved first and last residue. The D gene is left open where the match is weak. Rows may omit the clone size; those that give it use once, few, many or a size class.

j_gene	d_gene	v_gene	abundance	CDR3nt	CDR3aa
TRBJ2-7	NA	TRBV27	NA	TGTGCCAGCAGTTCATACGGGAGCAGCTACGAGCAGTACTTC	CASSSYGSSYEQYF
TRBJ1-2	NA	TRBV30	NA	TGTGCCAGGGATGACGGGGAAAACTATGGCTACACCTTC	CARDDGENYGYTF
TRBJ1-2	NA	TRBV29-1	NA	TGCAGCGTTGAAGATGGGCCCACCTCTAACTATGGCTACACCTTC	CSVEDGPTSNYGYTF
TRBJ2-7	TRBD1	TRBV7-2	NA	TGTGCCAGCAGCCCCCCGACAGGGTGGTACGAGCAGTACTTC	CASSPPTGWYEQYF
TRBJ1-1	NA	TRBV20-1	NA	TGCAGTGCTAGCAGACGTTTAGAAGCTTTCTTT	CSASRRLEAFF
TRBJ2-1	NA	TRBV19	NA	TGTGCCAGTAGTACCCACCCTTCCACGACTACATTCAATGAGCAGTTCTTC	CASSTHPSTTTFNEQFF
TRBJ1-5	NA	TRBV10-2	NA	TGCGCCAGCAGTGAGCATGGCGCCAGATACAATCAGCCCCAGCATTTT	CASSEHGARYNQPQHF
TRBJ2-1	TRBD2	TRBV7-3	NA	TGTGCCAGCAGCACTATGGCGGGAGGGCCTAACAATGAGCAGTTCTTC	CASSTMAGGPNNEQFF
TRBJ2-7	NA	TRBV6-5	NA	TGTGCCAGCAGTTACCCGGACAGCTACGAGCAGTACTTC	CASSYPDSYEQYF
TRBJ2-3	TRBD2	TRBV9	NA	TGTGCCAGCAGCGCAAACCCCGGGACTAGCGGGAGTTTGGATACGCAGTATTTT	CASSANPGTSGSLDTQYF
TRBJ2-7	NA	TRBV28	NA	TGTGCCAGCACCACCCCCTTGGAGAAAGTACACTACGAGCAGTACTTC	CASTTPLEKVHYEQYF
TRBJ2-1	NA	TRBV27	NA	TGTGCCAGCGGTTATGAAGGCTGGGAGCAGTTCTTC	CASGYEGWEQFF
TRBJ2-3	NA	TRBV28	NA	TGTGCCAGCAGTTTAATTGCGAGGGGGTCTGCAGATACGCAGTATTTT	CASSLIARGSADTQYF
TRBJ1-2	NA	TRBV14	NA	TGTGCCAGCAGCCTGGGGCTGACTAACTATGGCTACACCTTC	CASSLGLTNYGYTF
TRBJ2-5	TRBD1	TRBV11-2	NA	TGTGCCAGCAGCTTACTACAGGGGGAAGAGACCCAGTACTTC	CASSLLQGEETQYF
TRBJ2-7	NA	TRBV27	once	TGTGCCAGCAGTTTATCGAGACTAGGCTACTCCTACGAGCAGTACTTC	CASSLSRLGYSYEQYF
TRBJ1-1	NA	TRBV30	few	TGTGCCTGGAGTGTACGGGGAATGTCTGAAGCTTTCTTT	CAWSVRGMSEAFF
TRBJ2-7	NA	TRBV14	NA	TGTGCCAGCAGCGGGAGGAGAGGCCGGATCTACGAGCAGTACTTC	CASSGRRGRIYEQYF
TRBJ2-2	TRBD1	TRBV6-1	NA	TGTGCCAGCAGTGGCGGACAGGGGGCAGCCGGGGAGCTGTTTTTT	CASSGGQGAAGELFF
TRBJ2-7	NA	TRBV18	NA	TGTGCCAGCTCAAACCGGGTCGCATACGAGCAGTACTTC	CASSNRVAYEQYF
TRBJ2-7	NA	TRBV15	NA	TGTGCCACCAGCCGAGGGGTGGGTAGAGGGAACGAGCAGTACTTC	CATSRGVGRGNEQYF